This TCR beta chain was observed in a study of T cells after yellow fever vaccination. MiXCR was run by TCRdb on the 5' RACE reads, yielding one entry per CDR3 protein. Found here are a few hundred thousand distinct CDR3 sequences, approximately 5.7% of them singletons; the top ten hold over 14%. This clonotype was obtained from a young man who received the YFV17D yellow fever vaccine. The sequencing here drew on PBMCs, taken 5 days after the yellow fever booster vaccination.

The CDR3, as DNA: TGTGCCAGCAGTTTAATGGGCAGGGCGGGGAACTATGGCTACACCTTC. Translating gives CASSLMGRAGNYGYTF. The chain recombines TRBV27 with TRBJ1-2; D is perhaps TRBD1 (5 bases). Deletions cut 2 bases from V and 2 bases from J, with 15 bases between. Germline CDR1 is MNHEY and CDR2 is SMNVEV (reference sequence). The CDR3 runs 16 residues.